This paragraph covers one T cell receptor (beta chain) sequence. The antigen it binds to is not known. No base quality information exists; no much larger clone differs at one position. The data originate from a study of cytomegalovirus exposure and HLA in healthy donors (dated by TCRdb to between 2016 and 2019). The study in broad terms: An earlier analysis of around 600 of the donors reported more than 250 Gb of sequence data and roughly 110 million unique TCR beta sequences from roughly 200 million T cells. An early release covering 550 to 700 HLA-typed donors comprised about 290 gigabases of sequencing data and 85 million to 100 million unique TCR sequences. Among the roughly 400 genotyped donors, around 79% belonged to the genetic ancestry cluster associated with self-reported Caucasian donors. The study aimed to test whether signatures of past pathogen exposure could be identified by cataloging public T cell receptors. The T cell repertoires of 550 to 850 subjects were profiled by immunosequencing and related to cytomegalovirus serostatus. In addition to the first cohort of 666 subjects, a separate validation cohort of 120 different subjects was used. High-throughput TCR immunosequencing, statistical association of individual TCRs with disease status, and machine learning were combined to predict cytomegalovirus infection status. A later analysis re-analyzed previously published TCR beta repertoires from several hundred donors and added high-resolution HLA genotyping to study TCR occurrence patterns. In the later analysis, no new phenotypic data were used to find candidate immune exposures; instead, reliance was placed on TCR beta sequences and their occurrence across donors. An earlier analysis of some 600 of the donors applied high-throughput TCR beta sequencing to assess whether each TCR beta V gene segment acted as functional or pseudogenic. Donor age, sex, ethnicity and CMV serostatus were compiled alongside the repertoire data. A later genetic analysis took genome-wide SNP genotypes for about three fifths of the roughly 700 donors and used that subset as a discovery cohort. Every discovery cohort repertoire had been produced on one sequencing platform. Both class I and class II loci were covered by HLA typing, at four-digit resolution. Typing coverage differed by locus: A, B, C, DRB1 and DQB1 were typed in roughly 629-630 donors, DQA1 in 522, DPA1 in around 610, and DPB1 in just under 490. Five DR-DQ haplotypes were treated as single units for association and clustering because of strong linkage in the cohort. On average, around 230,000 unique TCR beta nucleotide sequences were sequenced per donor among 300 to 500 genotyped donors of the cohort, with 15% to 20% of those sequences being non-productive.

Library preparation used the immunoSEQ multiplex PCR assay. For the multiplex PCR, a mixture combining 60 forward primers for TCR Vbeta segments and 13 reverse primers for TCR Jbeta segments was used. The CDR3 region of rearranged TCR beta genes was amplified from genomic DNA with a multiplex PCR assay. The Illumina HiSeq System was used to sequence the amplified TCR beta libraries as 87-base-pair reads. The original methods were these. In a later analysis, some 80 million unique TCR beta chains were counted across the roughly 700 repertoires, and roughly 11 million of these chains were shared by at least two donors. To remove PCR and sequencing errors, raw reads were error-corrected and collapsed into unique sequences using a nearest-neighbor algorithm that merged closely related sequences. To assign V, D and J gene segments, CDR3 sequences were aligned to IMGT reference sequences. For a sequence to be retained, at least a six-nucleotide match to both a V gene segment and a J gene segment was required. Rearrangements were called productive when the CDR3 lacked stop codons and stayed in frame with V and J; all others were non-productive. Following IMGT convention, CDR3 was defined as the stretch from the second conserved V-encoded cysteine to the conserved J-encoded phenylalanine. The earlier analysis of about 560 of the donors excluded any sequence lacking an unambiguous match to a single V gene segment. In an earlier analysis of almost 600 of the donors, a V segment was called functional when productive rearrangements were above 56.7%, and segregating when the standard deviation between donors exceeded 5%. To diagnose cytomegalovirus status from the catalog of TCR beta chain sequences, a statistical classification framework was built. A later analysis assigned V and J genes by comparing TCR nucleotide sequences with IMGT/GENE-DB human TR gene sequences. The TCRdist pipeline was used in a later analysis to assign CDR3 sequences and most-parsimonious VDJ recombination scenarios. In a later analysis, each TCR beta chain was defined by its CDR3 amino acid sequence together with its V-gene family, and reads lacking a unique V-gene family were excluded. As a way to deal with suspected cross-contamination and a sequencing artifact, a later analysis dropped roughly 620 nucleotide sequences that were highly shared and had low generation probability. In a later analysis, a clonal expansion index for each public chain was calculated from normalized within-repertoire ranks of inferred template counts. A later analysis computed generation probabilities with a VDJ recombination model fitted to out-of-frame rearrangements, and checked the results against IGoR. A later analysis scored TCR-TCR, TCR-HLA and TCR-CMV co-occurrence with hypergeometric tests, applying a repertoire-size bias correction to TCR pairs. False discovery rates were estimated in a later analysis by permuting HLA or CMV assignments 20 times. In a later analysis, co-occurring TCRs were grouped using DBSCAN, and TCRdist sequence similarity was added for clustering within HLA-allele-positive subsets. Co-occurrence clustering excluded repertoires with fewer than 30,000 or more than 120,000 public chains, plus five with anomalous nucleotide sharing. In TCRdb, the immuneACCESS table is reduced to in-frame sequences with V and J assigned. These tables do not hold every clone; where another copy was compared, an unresolved V gene accounts for under half, and the others remain unexplained. D and trimming come from the DNA, and the V and J calls and clone size come from that table. The sample table records over 130,000 clones; about four fifths of these occur just once. 3.5% of the sample belongs to the ten largest clones.

In total, just over 650 healthy bone marrow donors made up the cohort. At the time of sampling, every cohort member was nominally healthy, though immune exposures that went unrecorded were likely present. CMV serostatus was positive for 250 to 300 and negative for about 50% of the roughly 670 cohort members, and was not recorded for this donor. Every donor gave a peripheral blood sample, and the peripheral blood mononuclear cells from that sample were used for TCR beta sequencing. The Qiagen DNeasy Blood Extraction Kit was used to extract genomic DNA from the blood cell samples. General study outcomes and caveats: The authors suggested that the approach could potentially be generalized to other disease states and immunological phenotypes. A later analysis associated about 16,000 TCR beta sequences with specific HLA alleles at a false discovery rate of 0.05. Linkage disequilibrium might explain the correlated functional status among segregating V segments, but an unknown experimental factor could not be excluded. Most CMV-associated TCR beta chains appeared to be HLA-restricted in a later analysis, and the HLA associations seemed to be driven largely by CMV exposure. Some IMGT-functional V segments, including TRBV6-2 and TRBV6-3, could not be told apart with the 87-base-pair reads, so those segments were excluded. Assigning TCR associations to individual alleles was difficult when HLA alleles, especially DR and DQ, strongly co-occurred. Because some donors lacked HLA typing at each locus, the association tests relied only on the typed subset. A further reported finding was that TCR beta sequences accurately predicted the HLA-A and HLA-B alleles for most subjects in the first cohort. In an earlier analysis of around 500 of the donors, most TCR beta V segments appeared in productive rearrangements about 87% or about 30% of the time, broadly matching IMGT annotations. Across donors, most TCR sequences were observed very rarely, whereas some public TCRs were present in many individuals. The study gave a list of 150 to 200 TCR beta chains associated with cytomegalovirus. The only immune exposure information available for the cohort was CMV serostatus. A few of the identified cytomegalovirus-associated TCR beta chains were confirmed in vitro to be specific for cytomegalovirus antigens. Compared with the approximately 600-donor mean, donors in an Asian-associated ancestry cluster had fewer N-insertions in productive TCRs, according to a later genetic analysis. A cluster of highly shared sequence variants was judged likely to represent a technical artifact of the sequencing pipeline. According to a later analysis, parvovirus B19, influenza, CMV and Epstein-Barr virus appeared linked to several top co-occurrence clusters. The presence/absence analyses assumed that sequencing depth was roughly uniform across donors, and that assumption may not be true. The cohort was sequenced for TCR beta chains only, and without alpha or paired-chain data the features that could be detected were limited. A later genetic analysis associated a missense DCLRE1C variant with V-gene and J-gene trimming of TCR beta chains, and an independent cohort replicated the association. Fewer than 20 rarely observed V segments, including chromosome 9 orphons, were excluded from the earlier analysis of just under 600 of the donors because counts were too low. Cytomegalovirus status was reported to be diagnosed by the classifier with high specificity and sensitivity in both the original and validation cohorts. In a later analysis, TCR association rates were found to vary across HLA loci, with the most associated TCRs seen for DRB1 alleles and the fewest for HLA-C alleles. A later analysis found that HLA-associated TCR beta chains were more clonally expanded and had lower generation probabilities than equally common non-associated chains.

Measured from the cysteine to the phenylalanine, the CDR3 is 14 residues long. CDR3 DNA is the only sequence kept; it has 42 bases, read in frame from the first base. After removal of 2 bases from V and 8 bases from J, the junction retains 5 bases not matched to a gene. The CDR1 and CDR2 encoded by the germline V gene (reference sequence) are SEHNR and FQNEAQ. The TCR comes from a human donor in good health. Here the chain combines TRBV7-9 and TRBJ1-4; 7 central nucleotides agree with TRBD1. Sequencing was done on a sample of PBMCs. The CDR3 reads as follows: CASSLKGAFEKLFF. The nucleotides are TGTGCCAGCAGCTTAAAGGGGGCTTTCGAAAAACTGTTTTTT. This CDR3, with the reference TRBV7-9 and TRBJ1-4 proteins standing in past its ends, gives the full variable domain DTGVSQNPRHKITKRGQNVTFRCDPISEHNRLYWYRQTLGQGPEFLTYFQNEAQLEKSRLLSDRFSAERPKGSFSTLEIQRTEQGDSAMYLCASSLKGAFEKLFFGSGTQLSVL.